This T cell receptor (beta chain) emerged from a study of T cell changes during pregnancy in multiple sclerosis. Data came from immunoSEQ multiplex PCR; TCRdb stores just in-frame clones and leaves some out. Among 38,000 or so clones listed, around 89% were seen once. Germline CDR1 reads SEHNR; CDR2 reads FQNEAQ (reference sequence). The CDR3 spans 16 residues. V dropped 2 bases and J dropped 4; count of bases not matched to a gene: 6. The V gene is TRBV7-9, the J gene TRBJ1-4, with 8 bases aligning to TRBD1. The sample in question was CD4+ T cells from peripheral blood mononuclear cells, obtained in the second trimester of pregnancy. This TCR derives from a female donor with multiple sclerosis, enrolled in a pregnancy study. The CDR3 loop is CASSLSRDRLNEKLFF. The CDR3 region has the DNA TGTGCCAGCAGCTTATCTCGGGACAGGCTTAATGAAAAACTGTTTTTT.